The next 5 T cell receptor beta chains were all read from a single sample in a study of blood T cell repertoires in COVID-19. Libraries were prepared by immunoSEQ multiplex PCR; TCRdb keeps only in-frame clonotypes and omits some of them. The sample includes more than 250,000 clones, roughly 84% of them seen just once. The source material was peripheral blood. These receptors all come from a man aged 50 to 59 with active or convalescent COVID-19.

The gene calls are TRBV28 and TRBJ2-1, with 10 bases fitting TRBD2. The CDR3 has 15 amino acids. V dropped 7 bases and J dropped 7; count of bases not matched to a gene: 10. The germline V gene encodes CDR1 MDHEN and CDR2 SYDVKM. The CDR3 DNA sequence: TGTGCCAGCACCCTGGGGCCTAGCGGGAGTAATGAGCAGTTCTTC. It is translated as CASTLGPSGSNEQFF.

The chain has TRBV19 and TRBJ2-7; TRBD1 is a possible D gene (6 bases). This CDR3 has 14 amino acids. Germline lookup yields CDR1 LNHDA and CDR2 SQIVND (reference sequence). Deletions cut 6 bases from V and 1 base from J, with 13 bases between. The CDR3 nucleotides are TGTGCCAGTAGCAGGGGCTTCATGTCCTACGAGCAGTACTTC. Translating it yields CASSRGFMSYEQYF.

The CDR3 DNA sequence: TGTGCCAGCACTTCCGGACAGGGAACAGATACGCAGTATTTT. Protein product: CASTSGQGTDTQYF. The rearrangement links TRBV28 to TRBJ2-3, with 8 nucleotides matching TRBD1. The CDR3 has 14 amino acids. The germline V gene encodes CDR1 MDHEN and CDR2 SYDVKM. The V segment lost 7 bases and the J segment 3 bases; nucleotides outside the gene matches: 6.

The rearrangement links TRBV7-9 to TRBJ1-1, with 8 bases aligning to TRBD1. This CDR3 is built from 17 residues. The J segment lost 5 bases and the V segment lost 6 bases, leaving 17 bases of the junction unmatched. In germline, CDR1 is SEHNR, CDR2 FQNEAQ (reference sequence). The CDR3 DNA reads TGTGCCAGCAGTTTCGGGTCAGGGGGCAGGCGGGGTACTGAAGCTTTCTTT. Protein product: CASSFGSGGRRGTEAFF.

With regard to this clone: The sample carries other DNA sequences with the same CDR3. The genes are TRBV20-1 and TRBJ1-2; D possibly corresponds to TRBD1 (5 bases). CDR1 and CDR2 from the germline V gene are DFQATT and SNEGSKA (reference sequence). V was pared by 3 bases and J by 4 bases, with 6 bases between. This CDR3 spans 11 amino acids. The CDR3 sequence is CSARGGYGYTF. CDR3 nucleotides: TGCAGTGCTAGGGGGGGCTATGGCTACACCTTC.